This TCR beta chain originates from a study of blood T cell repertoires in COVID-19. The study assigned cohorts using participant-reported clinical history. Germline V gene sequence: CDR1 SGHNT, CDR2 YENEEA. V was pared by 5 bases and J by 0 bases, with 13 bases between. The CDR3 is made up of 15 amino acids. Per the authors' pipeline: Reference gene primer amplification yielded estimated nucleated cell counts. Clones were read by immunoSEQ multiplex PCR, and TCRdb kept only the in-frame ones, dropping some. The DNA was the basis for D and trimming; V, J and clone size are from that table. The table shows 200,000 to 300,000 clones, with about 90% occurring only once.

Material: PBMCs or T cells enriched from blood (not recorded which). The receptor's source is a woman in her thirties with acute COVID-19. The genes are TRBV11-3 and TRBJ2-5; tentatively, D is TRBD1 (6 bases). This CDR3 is CASSQRQDYQETQYF. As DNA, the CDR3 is TGTGCCAGCAGCCAAAGACAGGACTACCAAGAGACCCAGTACTTC.